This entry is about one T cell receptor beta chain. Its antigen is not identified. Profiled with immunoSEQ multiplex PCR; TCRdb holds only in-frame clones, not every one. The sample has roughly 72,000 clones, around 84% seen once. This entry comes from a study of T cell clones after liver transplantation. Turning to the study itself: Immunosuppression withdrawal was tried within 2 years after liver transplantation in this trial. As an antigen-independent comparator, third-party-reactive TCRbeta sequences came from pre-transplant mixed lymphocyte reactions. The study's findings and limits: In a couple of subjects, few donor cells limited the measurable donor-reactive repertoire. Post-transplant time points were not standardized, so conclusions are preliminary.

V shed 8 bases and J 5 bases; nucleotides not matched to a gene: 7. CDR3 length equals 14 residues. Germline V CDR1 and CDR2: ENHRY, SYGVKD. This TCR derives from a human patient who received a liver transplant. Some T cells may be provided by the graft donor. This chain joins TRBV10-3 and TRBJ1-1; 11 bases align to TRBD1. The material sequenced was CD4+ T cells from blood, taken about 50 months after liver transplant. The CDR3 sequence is CAIREGDRGTEAFF. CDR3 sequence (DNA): TGTGCCATCCGGGAAGGGGACAGGGGGACTGAAGCTTTCTTT.